This entry lists 32 T cell receptor beta chains sequenced from one sample in a study of high-grade serous ovarian cancer treatment subgroups. Assay: immunoSEQ multiplex PCR; the TCRdb copy retains only in-frame clones and omits some. The sample holds some 10,000 clones, more than 70% seen once. Tumor samples were obtained before definitive surgery or chemotherapy. Sample: tumor tissue. Source of these receptors: a human donor with high-grade serous ovarian cancer.

The V and J genes are TRBV11-2 and TRBJ2-3, with TRBD1 matching over 9 bases. Germline assignment: CDR1 SGHAT and CDR2 FQNNGV. V dropped 5 bases and J dropped 1; count of bases not matched to a gene: 13. The CDR3 sequence is 18 residues long. The CDR3 coding sequence is TGTGCCAGCAGCCATCCGGGACAGGGATTTTCTGGCACAGATACGCAGTATTTT. This translates into CASSHPGQGFSGTDTQYF.

The rearrangement uses TRBV11-1 and TRBJ2-4; D gene ambiguous. Germline V gives CDR1 SGHAT, CDR2 FQDESV (reference sequence). CDR3 length: 14 amino acids. Trimming took off 4 bases at V and 8 bases at J, with 15 bases between the two ends. CDR3 loop: CASSSQGFADIQYF. The CDR3 coding sequence is TGTGCCAGCAGCTCTCAAGGGTTCGCGGACATTCAGTACTTC.

V gene TRBV21-1 combines with J gene TRBJ2-3. TRBV21-1 represents a pseudogene. This CDR3 is built from 15 residues. CDR3 sequence: CASSRRRGCTDTQYF. The DNA for the CDR3 is TGTGCCAGCAGCAGACGGAGGGGGTGCACAGATACGCAGTATTTT.

The gene calls are TRBV7-8 and TRBJ1-6; D not resolved. V lost 1 base and J lost 0, with 10 bases in between. Germline CDR1 and CDR2: SGHVS and FQNEAQ. CDR3 length: 17 amino acids. The CDR3 region has the DNA TGTGCCAGCAGCTTAGTGACTTCTCCCTCCTATAATTCACCCCTCCACTTT. Its protein is CASSLVTSPSYNSPLHF.

This clone appeared a few times. This chain joins TRBV7-3 and TRBJ2-1; no reliable D call. V was clipped by 5 bases and J by 0 bases, with 11 bases between them. CDR1 is SGHTA and CDR2 is FQGTGA in the germline V gene. This CDR3 is built from 15 residues. For the CDR3, the DNA is TGTGCCAGCAGCCCACGTGGGGACTCCTACAATGAGCAGTTCTTC. It specifies CASSPRGDSYNEQFF. Looking up the rest from reference TRBV7-3 and TRBJ2-1 gives the full variable domain: GAGVSQTPSNKVTEKGKYVELRCDPISGHTALYWYRQSLGQGPEFLIYFQGTGAADDSGLPNDRFFAVRPEGSVSTLKIQRTERGDSAVYLCASSPRGDSYNEQFFGPGTRLTVL.

This clone was picked up a small number of times. The rearrangement uses TRBV7-9 and TRBJ2-7, with TRBD2 matching over 8 bases. This CDR3 is 13 amino acids long. The V gene end was trimmed by 4 bases and the J gene end by 4 bases; junction bases not matched to a gene: 3. Germline V gene lookup returns CDR1 SEHNR and CDR2 FQNEAQ (reference sequence). Written as DNA, the CDR3 is TGTGCCAGCAGCTACATAGCGGGGTACGAGCAGTACTTC. It translates to CASSYIAGYEQYF.

This chain uses TRBV5-5 with TRBJ2-7; TRBD2 matches 10 bases. Trimming removed 2 bases from V and 6 bases from J; junction bases left unmatched: 5. The CDR3 contains 14 residues. From germline, CDR1 is SGHKS and CDR2 YYEKEE (reference sequence). The CDR3 is CASSFEREGFEQYF. In DNA, the CDR3 is TGTGCCAGCAGCTTTGAGCGGGAGGGCTTCGAGCAGTACTTC.

This chain uses TRBV19 with TRBJ2-7, with 12 bases fitting TRBD2. Germline CDR1 reads LNHDA; CDR2 reads SQIVND (reference sequence). The trim removed 6 bases at V and 2 bases at J, leaving 5 bases unmatched. The CDR3 loop spans 15 amino acids. This CDR3 is CASSLLAGGTYEQYF. The CDR3 coding sequence is TGTGCCAGTAGCCTACTAGCGGGAGGAACCTACGAGCAGTACTTC.

The chain uses TRBV2 and TRBJ2-1, with 7 bases identical to TRBD2. The CDR3 is 13 residues long. Unmatched junction bases numbered 11, after V lost 3 bases and J lost 15 bases. Germline lookup yields CDR1 SNHLY and CDR2 FYNNEI. The CDR3 region is CASSDGLAVFGFF. The DNA for the CDR3 is TGTGCCAGCAGTGATGGTCTAGCGGTTTTTGGGTTCTTC.

The CDR3 sequence: CASSSTGIAGNTIYF. CDR3 DNA sequence: TGTGCCAGCAGTTCGACAGGGATCGCTGGAAACACCATATATTTT. This sequence joins TRBV2 and TRBJ1-3, with 7 bases fitting TRBD1. The V gene end was trimmed by 5 bases and the J gene end by 2 bases; junction bases not matched to a gene: 6. Germline V CDR1 and CDR2: SNHLY, FYNNEI. The CDR3 runs 15 residues. The entire variable domain, with the rest obtained from reference TRBV2 and TRBJ1-3, is as follows: EPEVTQTPSHQVTQMGQEVILRCVPISNHLYFYWYRQILGQKVEFLVSFYNNEISEKSEIFDDQFSVERPDGSNFTLKIRSTKLEDSAMYFCASSSTGIAGNTIYFGEGSWLTVV.

The V and J genes are TRBV21-1 and TRBJ2-2; the table's D gene call, TRBD1, was not cross checked with the DNA. TRBV21-1 is reported as a pseudogene. CDR3 length: 22 amino acids. The CDR3 DNA sequence: TGTGCCAGCAGCAAAGAAAATGGGGGCAGGGGGCTGCCGCCTTCGAACACCGGGGAGCTGTTTTTT. This sequence encodes CASSKENGGRGLPPSNTGELFF.

This chain links TRBV4-1 with TRBJ2-5, with TRBD2 matching 7 bases. In germline, CDR1 is MGHRA, CDR2 YSYEKL. This CDR3 contains 15 residues. Trimming took 5 bases from V and 7 from J; bases not matched to a gene: 13. The CDR3 nucleotides are TGCGCCAGCAGCGCGCCGGGACTACGATCTGGGACCCAGTACTTC. It codes for CASSAPGLRSGTQYF.

The CDR3 is CASSLAGWDRVKNTEAFF. CDR3 sequence (DNA): TGTGCCAGCAGCTTAGCGGGGTGGGACAGGGTGAAGAACACTGAAGCTTTCTTT. The rearrangement joins TRBV7-8 to TRBJ1-1; 9 bases align to TRBD1. Trimming at V came to 0 bases and at J to 1 base, leaving 9 bases not matched to a gene. Germline-derived CDR1 and CDR2 are SGHVS and FQNEAQ. There are 18 residues in the CDR3.

This clone turned up a few times. V and J are TRBV4-1 and TRBJ1-1; no clear D. Per the germline V gene, CDR1 is MGHRA and CDR2 is YSYEKL. The CDR3 is 13 amino acids. The ends were cut back, 1 base at V and 6 bases at J, with 9 bases in the middle. The CDR3 protein is CASSQGGRAEAFF. CDR3 nucleotides: TGCGCCAGCAGCCAAGGGGGTCGAGCTGAAGCTTTCTTT.

This sequence joins TRBV2 and TRBJ2-1, with TRBD2 identical over 8 bases. The length of the CDR3 is 15 residues. V was pared by 6 bases and J by 0 bases, with 4 bases of the junction left unmatched. Per germline, CDR1 SNHLY and CDR2 FYNNEI. This CDR3 reads CASRVAGRSYNEQFF. The CDR3 nucleotides read TGTGCCAGCAGAGTAGCGGGACGCTCCTACAATGAGCAGTTCTTC.

The chain uses TRBV7-2 and TRBJ2-1; tentative D call: TRBD1 (6 bases). The CDR3 runs 16 residues. Per the germline V gene, CDR1 is SGHTA and CDR2 is FQGNSA. V was clipped by 6 bases and J by 2 bases, with 17 bases between them. The CDR3 region has the DNA TGTGCCAGCAGGGTTCTAGGGGGTTGGGCCTACAATGAGCAGTTCTTC. This encodes CASRVLGGWAYNEQFF.

This clone was seen a few times. The chain links TRBV6-5 to TRBJ1-5; TRBD1 matches 9 bases. Germline lookup yields CDR1 MNHEY and CDR2 SVGAGI. The CDR3 totals 13 residues. Trimming at V came to 4 bases and at J to 7 bases, leaving 2 bases not matched to a gene. CDR3 region: CASSSTGGQPQHF. The CDR3 DNA reads as TGTGCCAGCAGTTCGACAGGGGGGCAGCCCCAGCATTTT.

The chain combines TRBV7-2 with TRBJ1-5; D not resolved. Trimming removed 1 base from V and 1 base from J, with 5 bases in between. Germline V lookup: CDR1 SGHTA, CDR2 FQGNSA. The length of the CDR3 is 14 residues. For the CDR3, the DNA is TGTGCCAGCAGCTTAGGAAGAAGCAATCAGCCCCAGCATTTT. This translates into CASSLGRSNQPQHF. Full variable domain (missing parts from reference TRBV7-2 and TRBJ1-5): GAGVSQSPSNKVTEKGKDVELRCDPISGHTALYWYRQSLGQGLEFLIYFQGNSAPDKSGLPSDRFSAERTGGSVSTLTIQRTQQEDSAVYLCASSLGRSNQPQHFGDGTRLSIL.

The chain has TRBV18 and TRBJ2-2; D is undetermined. The V end lost 2 bases, the J end lost 1 base, and 8 bases lay between the germline ends. The CDR3 is made up of 15 amino acids. Germline lookup yields CDR1 KGHSH and CDR2 LQKENI. The CDR3 protein is CASSPGRLNTGELFF. The CDR3 DNA reads TGTGCCAGCTCACCAGGAAGATTGAACACCGGGGAGCTGTTTTTT.

The rearrangement uses TRBV10-1 and TRBJ2-1, with D possibly TRBD2 on 6 matching bases. This CDR3 is built from 13 residues. V lost 5 bases and J 4 bases, leaving 9 bases between the germline ends. Germline V lookup: CDR1 WNHNN, CDR2 SYGVQD (reference sequence). The CDR3 bases are TGCGCCAGCAGTACGGGAGCGTACAATGAGCAGTTCTTC. Amino acids: CASSTGAYNEQFF.

The rearrangement links TRBV18 to TRBJ2-1; D might be TRBD1 or TRBD2, each matching 5 bases. The CDR3 runs 12 residues. V was trimmed by 3 bases and J by 8 bases, leaving 8 bases between them. The germline CDR1 and CDR2 sequences are KGHSH and LQKENI. The CDR3 region is CASSPGTYEQFF. In nucleotides, the CDR3 is TGTGCCAGCTCACCTGGGACCTATGAGCAGTTCTTC.

This chain joins TRBV7-6 and TRBJ2-5; D might be TRBD1 or TRBD2, each matching 6 bases. Germline V gene data show CDR1 as SGHVS and CDR2 as FNYEAQ. The CDR3 covers 14 residues. Trimming shortened V by 5 bases and J by 5 bases, and 15 bases separated the two germline ends. In DNA, the CDR3 is TGTGCCAGCAGCCCTCCGGGGGCACAGGAGACCCAGTACTTC. It codes for CASSPPGAQETQYF.

J is TRBJ2-1 and V is TRBV6-5; TRBD2 matches 9 bases. V shed 8 bases, J shed 10 bases, and the junction held 9 bases outside the gene matches. CDR1 is MNHEY, CDR2 SVGAGI, per germline. The CDR3 contains 13 residues. The CDR3: CASGQTSGREQFF. Here the CDR3 DNA reads TGTGCCAGCGGACAAACTAGCGGGCGGGAGCAGTTCTTC.

The gene calls are TRBV2 and TRBJ2-3; a possible D gene is TRBD2 (5 bases). V was shortened by 7 bases and J by 0 bases, with 17 bases between the two germline ends. There are 16 residues in the CDR3. Germline-derived CDR1 and CDR2 are SNHLY and FYNNEI. The CDR3 DNA is TGTGCCAGCACCTCCGGGGTTCTCCCTAGCACAGATACGCAGTATTTT. Translated: CASTSGVLPSTDTQYF.

V is TRBV14 and J is TRBJ2-1; 7 bases match TRBD1. The CDR3 runs 15 residues. Germline CDR1 SGHDN, CDR2 FVKESK. Trimming took 1 base from V and 6 from J; bases not matched to a gene: 6. CDR3 sequence (DNA): TGTGCCAGCAGCCAAGTAAGGGGGCGAAGCAATGAGCAGTTCTTC. Its protein product is CASSQVRGRSNEQFF. The variable domain in full, completed from reference TRBV14 and TRBJ2-1, reads EAGVTQFPSHSVIEKGQTVTLRCDPISGHDNLYWYRRVMGKEIKFLLHFVKESKQDESGMPNNRFLAERTGGTYSTLKVQPAELEDSGVYFCASSQVRGRSNEQFFGPGTRLTVL.

The chain employs TRBV6-6 and TRBJ2-3; 8 bases map to TRBD2. Germline values: CDR1 MNHNY, CDR2 SVGAGI (reference sequence). After removal of 5 bases from V and 2 bases from J, the junction contained 3 bases not matched to a gene. The CDR3 runs 14 residues. CDR3 loop: CASSTSGYTDTQYF. DNA of the CDR3: TGTGCCAGCAGTACTAGCGGATACACAGATACGCAGTATTTT.

The rearrangement joins TRBV27 to TRBJ2-4; tentatively, D is TRBD1 or TRBD2 (5 bases each). V dropped 0 bases and J dropped 5 bases, with 5 bases sitting between them. CDR3 length: 13 residues. The germline V gene has CDR1 MNHEY and CDR2 SMNVEV (reference sequence). CDR3: CASSLSGENIQYF. Written as DNA, the CDR3 is TGTGCCAGCAGTTTATCGGGGGAAAACATTCAGTACTTC.

The chain carries TRBV9 and TRBJ2-6, with a tentative D call TRBD2 (6 bases). This CDR3 contains 19 residues. Trimming took off 0 bases at V and 4 bases at J, with 20 bases between the two ends. Germline CDR1 SGDLS, CDR2 YYNGEE. The CDR3 loop is CASSVGSSVRTVGANVLTF. The CDR3 bases are TGTGCCAGCAGCGTAGGTTCTAGCGTCAGAACGGTGGGGGCCAACGTCCTGACTTTC.

The chain couples TRBV10-3 to TRBJ1-5; perhaps TRBD1 as D (5 bases). This CDR3 has 14 residues. Looked up from germline, CDR1 is ENHRY and CDR2 is SYGVKD. V dropped 0 bases and J dropped 8 bases, with 11 bases sitting between them. The CDR3 DNA reads as TGTGCCATCAGTGAGTCGCAGGGACTAAAGCCCCAGCATTTT. Residues: CAISESQGLKPQHF.

The chain recombines TRBV9 with TRBJ2-2, with unresolved D. Germline V gene data show CDR1 as SGDLS and CDR2 as YYNGEE. V shed 0 bases and J shed 6 bases, with 12 bases lying between them. The CDR3 length is 15 residues. CDR3 sequence: CASSVGHLSSGELFF. The CDR3 coding sequence is TGTGCCAGCAGCGTAGGGCACCTTTCATCCGGGGAGCTGTTTTTT.

This clone is a singleton in its sample. The CDR3 loop is CASSPGGSQETQYF. DNA of the CDR3: TGTGCCAGCAGCCCGGGAGGCAGCCAAGAGACCCAGTACTTC. The genes are TRBV9 and TRBJ2-5; 7 bases map to TRBD2. The V gene end was trimmed by 4 bases and the J gene end by 1 base; junction bases not matched to a gene: 4. The germline V gene has CDR1 SGDLS and CDR2 YYNGEE. CDR3 size: 14 residues. Variable domain in full (rest from reference TRBV9 and TRBJ2-5): DSGVTQTPKHLITATGQRVTLRCSPRSGDLSVYWYQQSLDQGLQFLIQYYNGEERAKGNILERFSAQQFPDLHSELNLSSLELGDSALYFCASSPGGSQETQYFGPGTRLLVL.

This chain's CDR3 is CASSAGLAEYYEQYF. The CDR3, as DNA: TGCGCCAGCAGTGCGGGACTAGCGGAGTACTACGAGCAGTACTTC. V is TRBV10-1 and J is TRBJ2-7; 11 bases align to TRBD2. V trimming: 4 bases; J trimming: 3 bases; junction bases outside the gene matches: 5. Germline lookup yields CDR1 WNHNN and CDR2 SYGVQD (reference sequence). This CDR3 contains 15 residues.